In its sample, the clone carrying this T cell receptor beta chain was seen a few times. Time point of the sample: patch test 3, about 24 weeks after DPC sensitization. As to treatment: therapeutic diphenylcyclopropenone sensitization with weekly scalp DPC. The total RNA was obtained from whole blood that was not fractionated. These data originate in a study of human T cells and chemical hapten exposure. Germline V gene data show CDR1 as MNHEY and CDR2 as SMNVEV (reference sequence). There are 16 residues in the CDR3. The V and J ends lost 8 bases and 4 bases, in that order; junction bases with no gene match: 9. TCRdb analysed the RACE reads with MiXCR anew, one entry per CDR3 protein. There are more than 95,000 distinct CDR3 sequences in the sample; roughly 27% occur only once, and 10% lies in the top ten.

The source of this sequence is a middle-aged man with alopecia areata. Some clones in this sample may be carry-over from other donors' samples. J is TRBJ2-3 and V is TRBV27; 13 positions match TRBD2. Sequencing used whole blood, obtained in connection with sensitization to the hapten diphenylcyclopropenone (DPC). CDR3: CASRTSGSFRADTQYF. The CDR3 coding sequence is TGTGCCAGCCGGACTAGCGGGAGTTTCCGAGCAGATACGCAGTATTTT.